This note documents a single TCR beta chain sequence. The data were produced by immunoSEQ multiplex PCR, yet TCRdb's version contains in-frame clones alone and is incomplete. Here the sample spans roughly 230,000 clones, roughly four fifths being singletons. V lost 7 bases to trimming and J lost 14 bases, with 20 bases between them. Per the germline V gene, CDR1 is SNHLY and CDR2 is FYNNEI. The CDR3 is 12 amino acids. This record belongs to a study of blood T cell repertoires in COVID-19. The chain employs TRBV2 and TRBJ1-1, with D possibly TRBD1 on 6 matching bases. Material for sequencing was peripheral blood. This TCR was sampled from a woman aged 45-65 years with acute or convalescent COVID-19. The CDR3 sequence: CASTAGAANGFF. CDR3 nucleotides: TGTGCCAGCACGGCAGGGGCGGCCAATGGGTTCTTT.